Following are 29 T cell receptor beta chains from one sample sequenced in a study of CD8+ T cells in alopecia areata. Extracted RNA was reverse transcribed into cDNA, the sequencing template. Assay: immunoSEQ multiplex PCR; the TCRdb copy retains only in-frame clones and omits some. The table shows 270,000 or so clones, with roughly 60% occurring only once. Sample treatment: oral pan-JAK inhibitor, 5-10 mg twice daily. Sequences were derived from CD4+ T cells sorted from blood, sampled at week 24, from a patient treated with tofacitinib. The receptor source for this set is a human donor with alopecia areata.

The gene calls are TRBV7-9 and TRBJ2-2, with no clear D. This CDR3 is 12 amino acids long. Trimming removed 5 bases at V and 5 bases at J, with 6 bases between. Germline V gene sequence: CDR1 SEHNR, CDR2 FQNEAQ (reference sequence). CDR3: CASSTETGELFF. CDR3 bases: TGTGCCAGCAGCACCGAGACCGGGGAGCTGTTTTTT. Combining the CDR3 with reference TRBV7-9 and TRBJ2-2 gives the whole variable domain DTGVSQNPRHKITKRGQNVTFRCDPISEHNRLYWYRQTLGQGPEFLTYFQNEAQLEKSRLLSDRFSAERPKGSFSTLEIQRTEQGDSAMYLCASSTETGELFFGEGSRLTVL.

The rearrangement joins TRBV9 to TRBJ2-2, with TRBD1 as a possible D gene (5 bases). Germline V gene sequence: CDR1 SGDLS, CDR2 YYNGEE. There are 14 residues in the CDR3. V lost 3 bases to trimming and J lost 0 bases, with 6 bases between them. CDR3 sequence: CASSAQANTGELFF. CDR3 bases: TGTGCCAGCAGCGCACAGGCGAACACCGGGGAGCTGTTTTTT.

The chain has TRBV4-1 and TRBJ1-2; a weak D match, TRBD1 (5 bases). V dropped 4 bases and J dropped 2 bases, with 17 bases sitting between them. Germline loops: CDR1 MGHRA, CDR2 YSYEKL. The CDR3 consists of 16 residues. The DNA for the CDR3 is TGCGCCAGCAGCCCATCCATCTCACCAGGGAACTATGGCTACACCTTC. Translating it yields CASSPSISPGNYGYTF.

This clone was seen a handful of times. J is TRBJ2-3 and V is TRBV7-9; D is uncertain. Germline CDR1 and CDR2: SEHNR and FQNEAQ (reference sequence). CDR3 length: 16 amino acids. Trimming took 0 bases from V and 3 from J, leaving 13 bases between them. CDR3 sequence: CASSLAAVGMTDTQYF. CDR3 sequence (DNA): TGTGCCAGCAGCTTAGCGGCAGTGGGGATGACAGATACGCAGTATTTT.

Turning to this clone: Other DNA sequences within the sample encode an identical CDR3. The CDR3 DNA reads TGTGCCAGCAGGAGGACAGGAAATCAGCCCCAGCATTTT. Translated: CASRRTGNQPQHF. This chain links TRBV6-5 with TRBJ1-5; TRBD1 matches 7 bases. J was trimmed by 4 bases and V by 6 bases; bases with no gene match: 3. The CDR3 is 13 amino acids. Per the germline V gene, CDR1 is MNHEY and CDR2 is SVGAGI.

This chain joins TRBV7-9 and TRBJ2-5; a possible D gene is TRBD2 (7 bases). Germline CDR1 SEHNR, CDR2 FQNEAQ (reference sequence). Trimming shortened V by 3 bases and J by 4 bases, and 15 bases separated the two germline ends. The CDR3 sequence is 15 residues long. DNA for the CDR3: TGTGCCAGCAGCTTCGAGGGGGGGTCCCGAGAGACCCAGTACTTC. It specifies CASSFEGGSRETQYF.

The count of this clone is one. This chain uses TRBV29-1 with TRBJ2-1, with TRBD1 matching 10 bases. The CDR3 runs to 14 residues. Germline V CDR1 and CDR2: SQVTM, ANQGSEA. V gave up 4 bases and J gave up 3 bases; unmatched junction bases: 3. The CDR3 protein is CSVGGQGGYNEQFF. CDR3 DNA: TGCAGCGTTGGAGGACAGGGGGGCTACAATGAGCAGTTCTTC.

The gene calls are TRBV29-1 and TRBJ2-1, with a possible D match to TRBD2 (5 bases). The CDR3 runs 15 residues. V shed 8 bases and J shed 4 bases, with 21 bases lying between them. From germline, CDR1 is SQVTM and CDR2 ANQGSEA. The CDR3 sequence: CSPLNLGRGYNEQFF. CDR3 DNA: TGCAGCCCGTTGAACCTCGGACGCGGGTACAATGAGCAGTTCTTC.

The J gene is TRBJ2-3, the V gene TRBV7-8, with 9 bases that match TRBD1. There are 17 residues in the CDR3. Germline V gene sequence: CDR1 SGHVS, CDR2 FQNEAQ. The J segment lost 2 bases and the V segment lost 0 bases, leaving 6 bases of the junction unmatched. The CDR3 nucleotides are TGTGCCAGCAGCTTAGCGCGGACAGGGGAAAACACAGATACGCAGTATTTT. Protein sequence: CASSLARTGENTDTQYF.

The gene calls are TRBV28 and TRBJ1-5; the D is unclear. This CDR3 region has 14 residues. CDR1 and CDR2 from the germline V gene are MDHEN and SYDVKM. The V end lost 0 bases, the J end lost 2 bases, and 5 bases lay between the germline ends. The CDR3 nucleotides read TGTGCCAGCAGTTTATGGGTGGGCAATCAGCCCCAGCATTTT. This encodes CASSLWVGNQPQHF.

In its sample, this clone was seen once. The chain has TRBV5-4 and TRBJ2-3; D gene uncertain. Germline V CDR1 and CDR2: SGHNT, YYREEE (reference sequence). The CDR3 spans 14 residues. Trimming took 0 bases from V and 2 from J, leaving 7 bases between them. The CDR3 reads CASSLAVSTDTQYF. DNA of the CDR3: TGTGCCAGCAGCTTGGCCGTCTCCACAGATACGCAGTATTTT. Looking up the rest from reference TRBV5-4 and TRBJ2-3 gives the full variable domain: ETGVTQSPTHLIKTRGQQVTLRCSSQSGHNTVSWYQQALGQGPQFIFQYYREEENGRGNFPPRFSGLQFPNYSSELNVNALELDDSALYLCASSLAVSTDTQYFGPGTRLTVL.

V is TRBV7-9 and J is TRBJ1-4; D gene unclear. The CDR3 is 14 amino acids. The germline CDR1 and CDR2 sequences are SEHNR and FQNEAQ (reference sequence). V was trimmed by 3 bases and J by 4 bases, leaving 9 bases between them. CDR3 in amino acids: CASSFLRNNEKLFF. As DNA, the CDR3 is TGTGCCAGCAGCTTTCTTCGAAATAATGAAAAACTGTTTTTT.

J is TRBJ1-2 and V is TRBV5-4; possible D gene TRBD1, 5 bases. CDR3 length: 13 residues. Germline-derived CDR1 and CDR2 are SGHNT and YYREEE (reference sequence). V was clipped by 6 bases and J by 8 bases, with 17 bases between them. The CDR3 sequence is CASTVLGPGGYTF. In nucleotides, the CDR3 is TGTGCCAGCACCGTTTTGGGGCCCGGCGGCTACACCTTC.

This clone was seen a handful of times. This sequence joins TRBV30 and TRBJ1-5, with D possibly being TRBD1 (5 bases). V dropped 1 base and J dropped 0 bases, with 7 bases sitting between them. The CDR3 extends over 14 amino acids. Germline values: CDR1 GTSNPN, CDR2 SVGIG (reference sequence). The CDR3: CAWSGQFSNQPQHF. The CDR3 DNA reads TGTGCCTGGAGTGGACAGTTTAGCAATCAGCCCCAGCATTTT.

Only a few counts were recorded for this clone. V and J are TRBV2 and TRBJ1-1, with D perhaps TRBD1 (6 bases). V was cut by 7 bases and J by 8 bases, with 11 bases left in between. This CDR3 has 11 residues. Germline CDR1 is SNHLY and CDR2 is FYNNEI. The CDR3 nucleotides read TGTGCCAGCACCGGGACAACCGAAGCTTTCTTT. Protein product: CASTGTTEAFF.

Note on this clone: This sample also contains other DNA sequences that code for the same CDR3. V usage is TRBV5-1 and J usage is TRBJ2-7; no firm D call. The CDR3 extends over 11 amino acids. CDR1 SGHRS and CDR2 YFSETQ come from the germline V gene. Deletions cut 3 bases from V and 3 bases from J, with 4 bases between. The CDR3 coding sequence is TGCGCCAGCAGCTCAGACTACGAGCAGTACTTC. As protein: CASSSDYEQYF. The full variable domain, in which reference TRBV5-1 and TRBJ2-7 provide the parts outside the CDR3, is KAGVTQTPRYLIKTRGQQVTLSCSPISGHRSVSWYQQTPGQGLQFLFEYFSETQRNKGNFPGRFSGRQFSNSRSEMNVSTLELGDSALYLCASSSDYEQYFGPGTRLTVT.

J is TRBJ1-2 and V is TRBV29-1; 7 nucleotides align to TRBD1. CDR1 and CDR2 from the germline V gene are SQVTM and ANQGSEA. This CDR3 is 14 amino acids long. Unmatched junction bases numbered 6, after V lost 1 base and J lost 4 bases. CDR3: CSVEGTGQSYGYTF. The CDR3 coding sequence is TGCAGCGTTGAAGGGACGGGACAGAGCTATGGCTACACCTTC.

V usage is TRBV9 and J usage is TRBJ1-1, with TRBD1 matching 7 bases. The CDR3 has 17 residues. Germline loops: CDR1 SGDLS, CDR2 YYNGEE. V lost 0 bases, J lost 1 base, and 9 bases stayed unmatched. This chain's CDR3 is CASSVVGGTEPNTEAFF. DNA for the CDR3: TGTGCCAGCAGCGTAGTAGGGGGGACAGAACCGAACACTGAAGCTTTCTTT.

This chain uses TRBV11-2 with TRBJ1-6; D remains ambiguous. Germline lookup yields CDR1 SGHAT and CDR2 FQNNGV. V was cut by 4 bases and J by 10 bases, with 17 bases left in between. CDR3 length equals 15 residues. The CDR3 DNA follows: TGTGCCAGCAGCTCACATACACCCTCAAGATCACCCCTCCACTTT. Its translation is CASSSHTPSRSPLHF. Using reference TRBV11-2 and TRBJ1-6 for the parts outside the CDR3, the full variable domain is EAGVAQSPRYKIIEKRQSVAFWCNPISGHATLYWYQQILGQGPKLLIQFQNNGVVDDSQLPKDRFSAERLKGVDSTLKIQPAKLEDSAVYLCASSSHTPSRSPLHFGNGTRLTVT.

This sequence joins TRBV25-1 and TRBJ2-1; 7 bases agree with TRBD2. The CDR3 has 16 amino acids. Trimming at V came to 9 bases and at J to 9 bases, leaving 20 bases not matched to a gene. The germline V gene has CDR1 MGHDK and CDR2 SYGVNS. The DNA of the CDR3 is TGTGCCAGGCCAACGATGTCGATGCGCAGGGAGGGTGAGCAGTTCTTC. Its protein is CARPTMSMRREGEQFF.

This rearrangement joins TRBV29-1 to TRBJ2-5; D gene uncertain. CDR1 is SQVTM, CDR2 ANQGSEA, per germline. V was shortened by 4 bases and J by 4 bases, with 10 bases between the two germline ends. This CDR3 comprises 12 residues. CDR3 protein: CSVGFDGETQYF. The CDR3 DNA reads TGCAGCGTTGGGTTTGACGGAGAGACCCAGTACTTC. The entire variable domain, with the rest obtained from reference TRBV29-1 and TRBJ2-5, is as follows: SAVISQKPSRDICQRGTSLTIQCQVDSQVTMMFWYRQQPGQSLTLIATANQGSEATYESGFVIDKFPISRPNLTFSTLTVSNMSPEDSSIYLCSVGFDGETQYFGPGTRLLVL.

V usage is TRBV11-3 and J usage is TRBJ2-5; 8 bases fit TRBD1. The V segment lost 6 bases and the J segment 5 bases; nucleotides outside the gene matches: 5. Germline-derived CDR1 and CDR2 are SGHNT and YENEEA. The CDR3 is made up of 13 amino acids. The CDR3 here is CASSQGAGETQYF. The CDR3 bases are TGTGCCAGCAGTCAGGGGGCCGGGGAGACCCAGTACTTC. The full variable domain, its missing parts supplied by reference TRBV11-3 and TRBJ2-5, is EAGVVQSPRYKIIEKKQPVAFWCNPISGHNTLYWYLQNLGQGPELLIRYENEEAVDDSQLPKDRFSAERLKGVDSTLKIQPAELGDSAVYLCASSQGAGETQYFGPGTRLLVL.

The chain carries TRBV4-1 and TRBJ1-1; D might be TRBD1 (6 bases). There are 15 residues in the CDR3. Germline loops: CDR1 MGHRA, CDR2 YSYEKL. Between the trimmed V and J ends, which lost 3 bases and 4 bases, there was a span of 15 bases. In nucleotides, the CDR3 is TGCGCCAGCAGCCAGGGGACATTTGAGGGCACTGAAGCTTTCTTT. Translated: CASSQGTFEGTEAFF.

The J gene is TRBJ1-6, the V gene TRBV5-1; D possibly corresponds to TRBD1 (6 bases). The CDR3 has 13 amino acids. Per the germline V gene, CDR1 is SGHRS and CDR2 is YFSETQ. V shed 7 bases and J shed 7 bases, with 12 bases lying between them. CDR3 in DNA: TGCGCCAGCTCGACAGGACGAAATTCACCCCTCCACTTT. Translated: CASSTGRNSPLHF. Drawing the rest from reference TRBV5-1 and TRBJ1-6, the complete variable domain is KAGVTQTPRYLIKTRGQQVTLSCSPISGHRSVSWYQQTPGQGLQFLFEYFSETQRNKGNFPGRFSGRQFSNSRSEMNVSTLELGDSALYLCASSTGRNSPLHFGNGTRLTVT.

This clone showed up just a few times. The chain links TRBV29-1 to TRBJ1-1; TRBD1 might be the D (6 bases). Germline CDR1 is SQVTM and CDR2 is ANQGSEA. The CDR3 runs to 14 residues. With 7 bases removed from V and 3 bases from J, the gap between germline ends came to 18 bases. CDR3 sequence reads: CSDSGTSSYTEAFF. CDR3 nucleotide sequence: TGCAGCGACTCGGGGACATCCTCTTACACTGAAGCTTTCTTT.

J is TRBJ2-1 and V is TRBV11-2, with 11 bases fitting TRBD2. The junction had 6 bases not matched to a gene; V was cut back by 1 base and J by 4 bases. The CDR3 spans 17 residues. Germline values: CDR1 SGHAT, CDR2 FQNNGV. The CDR3 sequence: CASSLGPPSGGYNEQFF. The CDR3 DNA sequence: TGTGCCAGCAGCTTAGGGCCCCCTAGCGGGGGGTACAATGAGCAGTTCTTC. Using reference TRBV11-2 and TRBJ2-1 for the parts outside the CDR3, the full variable domain is EAGVAQSPRYKIIEKRQSVAFWCNPISGHATLYWYQQILGQGPKLLIQFQNNGVVDDSQLPKDRFSAERLKGVDSTLKIQPAKLEDSAVYLCASSLGPPSGGYNEQFFGPGTRLTVL.

This clone has only one observation. The CDR3 loop is CASSLDRSYGELFF. DNA of the CDR3: TGTGCCAGCAGTCTAGACAGATCTTACGGGGAGCTGTTTTTT. The chain employs TRBV6-5 and TRBJ2-2; weak D call: TRBD1 (5 bases). Germline-derived CDR1 and CDR2 are MNHEY and SVGAGI. The CDR3 sequence is 14 residues long. V was pared by 5 bases and J by 7 bases, with 14 bases between.

The gene calls are TRBV9 and TRBJ2-3; D perhaps matches TRBD1 (5 bases). The germline V gene encodes CDR1 SGDLS and CDR2 YYNGEE. Between the trimmed V and J ends, which lost 4 bases and 6 bases, there was a span of 18 bases. The CDR3 runs 15 residues. CDR3 residues: CASSPPLTARDTQYF. CDR3 DNA: TGTGCCAGCAGCCCACCCCTGACAGCCCGGGATACGCAGTATTTT.

A few counts support this clone. V usage is TRBV30 and J usage is TRBJ1-2; perhaps TRBD1 as D (5 bases). Trimming took 6 bases from V and 3 from J, leaving 17 bases between them. CDR3 length: 14 amino acids. From germline, CDR1 is GTSNPN and CDR2 SVGIG (reference sequence). The CDR3, as DNA: TGTGCCTGCTTACTGGGCAGGGCGGACTATGGCTACACCTTC. Amino acid sequence: CACLLGRADYGYTF.